These T cell receptor beta chains were read from a single sample in a study of low-dose radiotherapy and immunotherapy resistance in tumors. MiXCR, applied by TCRdb to the reads, yields one record per CDR3 protein. The sample lists about 100,000 distinct CDR3 sequences, about a fifth seen once, with 4.1% in the top ten. Source: PBMCs, taken after low-dose radiotherapy plus immunotherapy. The receptor set was obtained from a male donor with prostate cancer. The CDR3 runs from the conserved cysteine through the conserved F or W.

TRBV25-1	TRBJ1-5	CASSGPGGGNQPQHF
TRBV7-9	TRBJ1-6	CASSRFTGGGGSPLHF
TRBV2	TRBJ2-5	CASSGELETQYF
TRBV2	TRBJ1-5	CASSRQGGNQPQHF
TRBV5-1	TRBJ2-1	CASSLWPLGQGDEQFF
TRBV4-2	TRBJ1-1	CASSQGWEAFF
TRBV28	TRBJ2-7	CASSFQPSYEQYF
TRBV5-1	TRBJ2-3	CASSPGWRGETWGTDTQYF
TRBV2	TRBJ2-2	CATTRGTGENTGELFF
TRBV19	TRBJ2-5	CASKTSSGNQETQYF
TRBV20-1	TRBJ2-3	CSAPTSVLTDTQYF
TRBV5-1	TRBJ2-1	CASSSDKDSYNEQFF
TRBV27	TRBJ2-3	CASSLSAGITDTQYF
TRBV11-2	TRBJ2-5	CASSFRPGQVGRQETQYF
TRBV24-1	TRBJ1-1	CATQEGNTEAFF
TRBV7-8	TRBJ2-1	CASSVLGTNNEQFF
TRBV5-1	TRBJ2-7	CASSSQGLGDTSEQYF
TRBV27	TRBJ1-3	CASGHSGNTIYF
TRBV7-9	TRBJ2-7	CASSPPGGGATGEQYF
TRBV10-3	TRBJ1-2	CAISESTPNYGYTF
TRBV29-1	TRBJ1-1	CSVVRGAGGTEAFF
TRBV6-6	TRBJ2-7	CASRRGTGHEQYF
TRBV20-1	TRBJ2-5	CSARRQGPETQYF